A single sample is the source of the 25 T cell receptor beta chains below, sequenced in a study of blood T cells in healthy people across ages. With a J-beta primer mix and a sample-barcoded 5' primer, a second PCR ran roughly 6 to 12 cycles. One entry per CDR3 protein, called by TCRdb with MiXCR from the 5' RACE reads. The data contain approximately 960,000 distinct CDR3 sequences, roughly 29% of them singletons. The data were also submitted as part of a second study, on T cells of mothers and their children.

The sequencing input was blood. These receptors were taken from a woman aged 40 to 50 in good health.

The table lists this clonotype with many counts. The V and J genes are TRBV4-2 and TRBJ2-5, with TRBD2 matching over 9 bases. V shed 0 bases and J 5 bases; nucleotides not matched to a gene: 13. The length of the CDR3 is 18 residues. Germline V CDR1 and CDR2: LGHNA, YNFKEQ. The CDR3 region is CASSQDLPSGTQGETQYF. The CDR3 DNA sequence: TGTGCCAGCAGCCAAGATTTGCCTAGCGGGACCCAGGGGGAGACCCAGTACTTC.

The table lists this clonotype with a few counts. This chain connects TRBV19 to TRBJ1-2, with D unresolved. This CDR3 has 12 residues. V lost 5 bases to trimming and J lost 2 bases, with 6 bases between them. Germline V gene sequence: CDR1 LNHDA, CDR2 SQIVND (reference sequence). CDR3: CASSRGNYGYTF. The CDR3 bases are TGTGCCAGTAGTCGAGGAAACTATGGCTACACCTTC. Looking up the rest from reference TRBV19 and TRBJ1-2 gives the full variable domain: DGGITQSPKYLFRKEGQNVTLSCEQNLNHDAMYWYRQDPGQGLRLIYYSQIVNDFQKGDIAEGYSVSREKKESFPLTVTSAQKNPTAFYLCASSRGNYGYTFGSGTRLTVV.

This clonotype was detected only a few times. The rearrangement joins TRBV7-2 to TRBJ1-5; D is unclear. Germline V lookup: CDR1 SGHTA, CDR2 FQGNSA. V was clipped by 5 bases and J by 1 base, with 9 bases between them. This CDR3 is built from 14 residues. This CDR3 reads CASSRAGSNQPQHF. CDR3 DNA sequence: TGTGCCAGCAGCCGCGCGGGGAGCAATCAGCCCCAGCATTTT.

This chain joins TRBV28 and TRBJ1-1; D possibly corresponds to TRBD1 (5 bases). Trimming took off 6 bases at V and 4 bases at J, with 15 bases between the two ends. The CDR3 has 14 residues. Germline CDR1 MDHEN, CDR2 SYDVKM. The CDR3 region is CASSRILRGTEAFF. The CDR3 DNA is TGTGCCAGCAGCCGGATTCTGAGGGGCACTGAAGCTTTCTTT.

With respect to this clonotype: At one end the junction does not follow the germline gene, possibly because of a read error. The V call is TRBV3-1, the J call TRBJ1-5, with D possibly matching TRBD1 (5 bases). The germline CDR1 and CDR2 sequences are LGHDT and YNNKEL (reference sequence). This CDR3 is built from 15 residues. The CDR3 is CASSQAGSDNQPQHF. The CDR3 coding sequence is TGCGCCAGCAGCCAGGCAGGGTCGGACAATCAGCCCCAGCATTTT. Variable domain in full (rest from reference TRBV3-1 and TRBJ1-5): DTAVSQTPKYLVTQMGNDKSIKCEQNLGHDTMYWYKQDSKKFLKIMFSYNNKELIINETVPNRFSPKSPDKAHLNLHINSLELGDSAVYFCASSQAGSDNQPQHFGDGTRLSIL.

The chain has TRBV7-9 and TRBJ2-1; no reliable D call. Trimming shortened V by 1 base and J by 7 bases, and 17 bases separated the two germline ends. From germline, CDR1 is SEHNR and CDR2 FQNEAQ (reference sequence). There are 16 residues in the CDR3. The CDR3 loop reads CASSLDPRGSWNEQFF. As DNA, the CDR3 is TGTGCCAGCAGCTTAGACCCGCGAGGCAGCTGGAATGAGCAGTTCTTC. The full variable domain, completed using reference TRBV7-9 and TRBJ2-1, is DTGVSQNPRHKITKRGQNVTFRCDPISEHNRLYWYRQTLGQGPEFLTYFQNEAQLEKSRLLSDRFSAERPKGSFSTLEIQRTEQGDSAMYLCASSLDPRGSWNEQFFGPGTRLTVL.

V gene TRBV21-1 combines with J gene TRBJ2-7. TRBV21-1 is a documented pseudogene. The CDR3 consists of 15 residues. The DNA for the CDR3 is TGTGCCAGCAGCAAAATCGGACAGGACTCCTACGAGCAGTACTTC. Translated, it gives CASSKIGQDSYEQYF.

The chain is built from TRBV28 and TRBJ2-5; D is uncertain. V shed 5 bases and J shed 11 bases, with 18 bases lying between them. The CDR3 runs 13 residues. Germline loops: CDR1 MDHEN, CDR2 SYDVKM. The CDR3 loop reads CASSHRLINEQYF. Written as DNA, the CDR3 is TGTGCCAGCAGTCATCGTCTAATCAATGAGCAGTACTTC.

This clonotype has only a few counts. The chain is built from TRBV15 and TRBJ2-7; D perhaps matches TRBD2 (5 bases). The CDR3 sequence is 15 residues long. CDR1 and CDR2 (germline): LNHNV, YYDKDF (reference sequence). V gave up 5 bases and J gave up 6 bases, with 20 bases separating them. As DNA, the CDR3 is TGTGCCACCAGCGAAAGGCGGGCCCGGGTGGGCGAGCAGTACTTC. Its translation: CATSERRARVGEQYF.

In this sample, this clonotype turned up many times. The J gene is TRBJ1-2, the V gene TRBV20-1; D is unresolved. Germline-derived CDR1 and CDR2 are DFQATT and SNEGSKA (reference sequence). CDR3 length equals 13 residues. V dropped 2 bases and J dropped 7 bases, with 14 bases sitting between them. CDR3 sequence reads: CSARHPGGPGYTF. Written as DNA, the CDR3 is TGCAGTGCTAGACACCCGGGAGGGCCTGGCTACACCTTC.

This clonotype was seen only a few times. The chain joins TRBV6-6 to TRBJ1-2, with 9 bases that match TRBD1. The CDR3 totals 15 residues. Germline trimming cut 6 bases from V and 2 bases from J; bases unmatched to any gene: 7. Germline CDR1 is MNHNY and CDR2 is SVGAGI (reference sequence). CDR3 in DNA: TGTGCCAGCAGCACATCGACAGGGGGAAACTATGGCTACACCTTC. It is translated as CASSTSTGGNYGYTF.

The J gene is TRBJ1-4, the V gene TRBV12-3 or TRBV12-4, with 7 bases identical to TRBD1. The CDR3 length is 15 residues. The V segment lost 6 bases and the J segment 6 bases; nucleotides outside the gene matches: 10. This CDR3 reads CASSRGTARHEKLFF. CDR3 bases: TGTGCCAGCAGCCGGGGGACAGCCCGGCATGAAAAACTGTTTTTT.

Concerning this clonotype: The junction does not match germline at one end; this may be a read error. This sequence joins TRBV6-1 and TRBJ1-2, with no clear D. This CDR3 is 16 amino acids long. Looked up from germline, CDR1 is MNHNS and CDR2 is SASEGT. The DNA for the CDR3 is TGTGCCGGCAGTGAGCTTCCGAGCTCAGGAGCCCATGGCTACACCTTC. Encoded protein: CAGSELPSSGAHGYTF.

Only a few counts were recorded for this clonotype. CDR3 loop: CASSPAGRMPGNTEAFF. In DNA, the CDR3 is TGTGCCAGCAGCCCTGCAGGTCGTATGCCTGGAAACACTGAAGCTTTCTTT. This chain connects TRBV7-8 to TRBJ1-1; D gene ambiguous. The germline V and J ends were trimmed by 5 bases and 2 bases, with 21 bases remaining between them. CDR3 length equals 17 residues. Germline CDR1 and CDR2: SGHVS and FQNEAQ.

The chain is built from TRBV7-8 and TRBJ2-3; 7 bases are shared with TRBD1. Unmatched junction bases numbered 6, after V lost 1 base and J lost 2 bases. The germline CDR1 and CDR2 sequences are SGHVS and FQNEAQ. The CDR3 sequence is 16 residues long. This CDR3 reads CASSLVRQGDTDTQYF. The CDR3 DNA is TGTGCCAGCAGCTTAGTTCGGCAGGGGGACACAGATACGCAGTATTTT.

The CDR3 DNA reads as TGCAGTGCTAGAGATCAGCGAAACTATGGCTACACCTTC. Translating gives CSARDQRNYGYTF. This rearrangement joins TRBV20-1 to TRBJ1-2; no firm D call. The germline gives CDR1 DFQATT, CDR2 SNEGSKA (reference sequence). This CDR3 contains 13 residues. Between the trimmed V and J ends, which lost 0 bases and 2 bases, there was a span of 7 bases.

This clonotype showed up just a few times. CDR3 DNA: TGTGCCAGCAGCGCCAATGCAGGGGGAACTAATGAAAAACTGTTTTTT. It codes for CASSANAGGTNEKLFF. This chain joins TRBV7-2 and TRBJ1-4; 7 bases are shared with TRBD1. Unmatched junction bases numbered 7, after V lost 5 bases and J lost 1 base. This CDR3 region has 16 residues. Germline CDR1 is SGHTA and CDR2 is FQGNSA.

The chain links TRBV7-2 to TRBJ2-7; D uncertain. CDR3 length: 15 residues. Germline CDR1 SGHTA, CDR2 FQGNSA. V lost 1 base to trimming and J lost 3 bases, with 13 bases between them. CDR3 sequence reads: CASSLEGLVIYEQYF. In DNA form, the CDR3 reads TGTGCCAGCAGCTTAGAGGGCCTAGTGATCTACGAGCAGTACTTC.

The chain has TRBV9 and TRBJ1-1, with D possibly TRBD1 on 5 matching bases. Trimming took 3 bases from V and 2 from J, leaving 11 bases between them. Germline V lookup: CDR1 SGDLS, CDR2 YYNGEE. The CDR3 totals 14 residues. The chain's CDR3 is CASSAEQANTEAFF. The CDR3 coding sequence is TGTGCCAGCAGCGCCGAACAGGCAAACACTGAAGCTTTCTTT.

A few counts support this clonotype. The chain couples TRBV5-6 to TRBJ1-1, with TRBD1 as a possible D gene (6 bases). The germline gives CDR1 SGHDT, CDR2 YYEEEE. V was cut by 4 bases and J by 0 bases, with 13 bases left in between. This CDR3 region has 15 residues. The DNA of the CDR3 is TGTGCCAGCAGCCCCCTGGGGGCGGTGAACACTGAAGCTTTCTTT. Amino acid sequence: CASSPLGAVNTEAFF.

DNA of the CDR3: TGCGCCAGCAGCTTCGCGGGGGACACAGATACGCAGTATTTT. Residues: CASSFAGDTDTQYF. The V call is TRBV5-1, the J call TRBJ2-3, with TRBD2 identical over 7 bases. Germline lookup yields CDR1 SGHRS and CDR2 YFSETQ. The CDR3 contains 14 residues. V gave up 2 bases and J gave up 2 bases; unmatched junction bases: 2.

Only a few counts were recorded for this clonotype. This chain joins TRBV10-3 and TRBJ2-3; TRBD2 aligns across 8 bases. The V and J ends lost 1 base and 2 bases, in that order; junction bases with no gene match: 11. The CDR3 is made up of 18 amino acids. Germline V lookup: CDR1 ENHRY, CDR2 SYGVKD. CDR3 DNA sequence: TGTGCCATCAGTGAGTTTGGCGGGACTAGAGATTCCACAGATACGCAGTATTTT. Protein sequence: CAISEFGGTRDSTDTQYF.

Notes on this clonotype: This sequence may be a read error, since a much larger clone differs from it by one base. The rearrangement uses TRBV7-3 and TRBJ2-1, with 7 bases matching TRBD2. The DNA matches TRBJ2-7 better at its end, which makes the J call doubtful. Germline V gene lookup returns CDR1 SGHTA and CDR2 FQGTGA. The CDR3 has 14 amino acids. The CDR3 reads CASSAGDPYNEQYF. CDR3 sequence (DNA): TGTGCCAGCAGTGCGGGGGACCCCTACAATGAGCAGTACTTC.

In its sample, this clonotype was seen a few times. J is TRBJ2-7 and V is TRBV4-2; no definite D call. The CDR3 spans 16 residues. The V gene's germline CDR1 is LGHNA and CDR2 YNFKEQ. V lost 2 bases and J 2 bases, leaving 16 bases between the germline ends. This CDR3 is CASSQRSADPPYEQYF. DNA of the CDR3: TGTGCCAGCAGCCAAAGGTCGGCGGACCCTCCCTACGAGCAGTACTTC.

This clonotype was recorded many times. The CDR3 coding sequence is TGTGCCAGCAGTTTGGGAGGAACCAAAAACATTCAGTACTTC. This codes for CASSLGGTKNIQYF. The chain employs TRBV27 and TRBJ2-4; the D gene is possibly TRBD2 (6 bases). The germline V gene has CDR1 MNHEY and CDR2 SMNVEV (reference sequence). Trimming left V 3 bases short and J 2 bases short, with 8 bases between. CDR3 size: 14 residues.